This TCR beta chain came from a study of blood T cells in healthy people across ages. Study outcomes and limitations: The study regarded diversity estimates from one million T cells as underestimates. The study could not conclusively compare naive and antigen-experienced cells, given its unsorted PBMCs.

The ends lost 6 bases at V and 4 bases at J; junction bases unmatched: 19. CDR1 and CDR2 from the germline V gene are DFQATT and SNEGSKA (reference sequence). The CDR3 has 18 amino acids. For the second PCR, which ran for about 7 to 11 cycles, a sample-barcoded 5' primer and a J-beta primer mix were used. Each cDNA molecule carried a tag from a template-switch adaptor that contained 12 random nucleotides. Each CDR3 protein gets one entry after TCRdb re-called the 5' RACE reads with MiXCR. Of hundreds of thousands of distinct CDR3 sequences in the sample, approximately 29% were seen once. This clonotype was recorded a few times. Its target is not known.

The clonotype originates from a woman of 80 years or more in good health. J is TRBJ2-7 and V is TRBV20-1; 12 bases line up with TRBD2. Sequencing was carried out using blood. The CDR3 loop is CSATRDRASGGAGYEQYF. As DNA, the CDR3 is TGCAGTGCCACTAGAGATAGAGCTAGCGGGGGGGCTGGTTACGAGCAGTACTTC.